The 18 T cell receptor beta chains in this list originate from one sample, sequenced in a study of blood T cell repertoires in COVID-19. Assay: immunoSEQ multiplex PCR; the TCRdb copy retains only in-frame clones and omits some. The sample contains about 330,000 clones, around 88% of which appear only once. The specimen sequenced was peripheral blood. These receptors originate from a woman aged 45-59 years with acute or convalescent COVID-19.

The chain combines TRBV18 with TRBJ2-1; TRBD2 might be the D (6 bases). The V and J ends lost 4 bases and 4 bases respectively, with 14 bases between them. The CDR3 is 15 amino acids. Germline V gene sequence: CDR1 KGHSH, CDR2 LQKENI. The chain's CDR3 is CASSLQVGGYNEQFF. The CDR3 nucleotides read TGTGCCAGCTCACTCCAAGTCGGGGGTTACAATGAGCAGTTCTTC.

The CDR3 bases are TGTGCCAGCAGTTTGCTAGCGGGGAAGGAAGAGACCCAGTACTTC. It translates to CASSLLAGKEETQYF. This rearrangement joins TRBV27 to TRBJ2-5; 9 bases are a match to TRBD2. V lost 3 bases and J lost 3; bases outside the gene matches: 5. CDR3 length: 15 amino acids. Germline CDR1 is MNHEY and CDR2 is SMNVEV (reference sequence).

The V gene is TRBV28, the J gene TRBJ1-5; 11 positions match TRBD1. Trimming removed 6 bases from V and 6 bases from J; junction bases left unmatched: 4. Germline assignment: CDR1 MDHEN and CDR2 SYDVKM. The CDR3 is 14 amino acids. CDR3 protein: CASRRDRGGQPQHF. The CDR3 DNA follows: TGTGCCAGCAGGAGGGACAGGGGGGGTCAGCCCCAGCATTTT.

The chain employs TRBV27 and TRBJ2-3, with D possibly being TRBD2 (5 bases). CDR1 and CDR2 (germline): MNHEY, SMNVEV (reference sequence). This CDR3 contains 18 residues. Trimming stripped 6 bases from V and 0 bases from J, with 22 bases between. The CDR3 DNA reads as TGTGCCAGCAGCCCTAGAGGAGGTCCCACTACTAGCACAGATACGCAGTATTTT. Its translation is CASSPRGGPTTSTDTQYF.

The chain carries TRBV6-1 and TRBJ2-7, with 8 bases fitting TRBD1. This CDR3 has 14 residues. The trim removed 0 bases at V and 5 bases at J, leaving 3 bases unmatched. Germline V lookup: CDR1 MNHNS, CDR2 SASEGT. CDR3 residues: CASSEADRVDEQYF. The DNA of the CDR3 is TGTGCCAGCAGTGAAGCGGACAGGGTCGACGAGCAGTACTTC.

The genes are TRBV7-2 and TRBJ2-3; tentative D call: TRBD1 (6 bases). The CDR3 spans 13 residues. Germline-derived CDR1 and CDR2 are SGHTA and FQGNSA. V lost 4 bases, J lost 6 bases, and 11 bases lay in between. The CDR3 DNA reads TGTGCCAGCAGCTCCGGGACATTCGATACGCAGTATTTT. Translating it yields CASSSGTFDTQYF.

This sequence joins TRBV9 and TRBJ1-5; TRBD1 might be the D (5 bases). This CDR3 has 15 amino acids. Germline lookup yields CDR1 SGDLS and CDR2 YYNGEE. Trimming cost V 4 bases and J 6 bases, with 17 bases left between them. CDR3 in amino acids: CASSQGLDTSQPQHF. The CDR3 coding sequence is TGTGCCAGCAGCCAGGGACTGGACACGAGTCAGCCCCAGCATTTT.

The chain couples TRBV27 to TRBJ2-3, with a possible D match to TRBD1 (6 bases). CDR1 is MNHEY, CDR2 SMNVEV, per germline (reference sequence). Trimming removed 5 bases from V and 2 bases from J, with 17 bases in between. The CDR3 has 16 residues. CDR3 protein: CASSSVTGTSTDTQYF. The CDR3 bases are TGTGCCAGCAGTAGTGTGACAGGAACATCCACAGATACGCAGTATTTT.

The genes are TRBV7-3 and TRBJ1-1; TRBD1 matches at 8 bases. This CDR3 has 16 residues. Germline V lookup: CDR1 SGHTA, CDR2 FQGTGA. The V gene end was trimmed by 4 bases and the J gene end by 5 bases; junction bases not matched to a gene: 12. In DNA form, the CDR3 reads TGTGCCAGCAGCTGGAAAGACAGGGGAGGATGGACTGAAGCTTTCTTT. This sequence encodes CASSWKDRGGWTEAFF. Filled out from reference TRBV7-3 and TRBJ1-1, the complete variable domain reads GAGVSQTPSNKVTEKGKYVELRCDPISGHTALYWYRQSLGQGPEFLIYFQGTGAADDSGLPNDRFFAVRPEGSVSTLKIQRTERGDSAVYLCASSWKDRGGWTEAFFGQGTRLTVV.

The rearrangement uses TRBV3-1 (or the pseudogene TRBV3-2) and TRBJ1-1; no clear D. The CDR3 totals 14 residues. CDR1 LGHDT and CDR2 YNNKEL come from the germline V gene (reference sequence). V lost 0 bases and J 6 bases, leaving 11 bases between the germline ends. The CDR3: CASSQDHGSPEAFF. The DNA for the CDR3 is TGTGCCAGCAGCCAAGATCATGGTAGCCCTGAAGCTTTCTTT.

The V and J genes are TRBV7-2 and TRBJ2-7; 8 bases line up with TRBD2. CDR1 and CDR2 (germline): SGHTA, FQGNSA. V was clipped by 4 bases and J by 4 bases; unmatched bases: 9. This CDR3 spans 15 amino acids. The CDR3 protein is CASSSRSGGEYEQYF. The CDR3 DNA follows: TGTGCCAGCAGCTCGCGTTCGGGAGGGGAATACGAGCAGTACTTC.

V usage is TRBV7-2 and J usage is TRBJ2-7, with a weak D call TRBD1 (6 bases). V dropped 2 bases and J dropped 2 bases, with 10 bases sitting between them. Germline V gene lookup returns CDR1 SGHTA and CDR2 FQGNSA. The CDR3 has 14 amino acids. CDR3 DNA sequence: TGTGCCAGCAGCTTACCGACAGGCCCCTACGAGCAGTACTTC. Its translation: CASSLPTGPYEQYF.

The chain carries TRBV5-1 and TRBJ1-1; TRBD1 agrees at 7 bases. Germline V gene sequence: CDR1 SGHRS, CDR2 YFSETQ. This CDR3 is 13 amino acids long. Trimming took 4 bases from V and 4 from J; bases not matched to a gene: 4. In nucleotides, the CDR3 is TGCGCCAGCAGCGTAGCAGGGGGCACTGAAGCTTTCTTT. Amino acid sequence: CASSVAGGTEAFF.

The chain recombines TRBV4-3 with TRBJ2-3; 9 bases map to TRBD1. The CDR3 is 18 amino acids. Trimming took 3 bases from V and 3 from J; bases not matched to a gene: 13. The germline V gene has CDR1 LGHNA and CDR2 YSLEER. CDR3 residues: CASSQLFPGQGVTDTQYF. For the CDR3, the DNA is TGCGCCAGCAGCCAGTTATTCCCGGGACAGGGCGTAACAGATACGCAGTATTTT.

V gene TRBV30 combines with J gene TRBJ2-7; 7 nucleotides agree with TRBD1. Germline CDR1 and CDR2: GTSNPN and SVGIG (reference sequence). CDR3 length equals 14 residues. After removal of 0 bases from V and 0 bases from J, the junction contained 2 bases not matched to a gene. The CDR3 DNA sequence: TGTGCCTGGAGTGTAGGGGGCGCCTCCTACGAGCAGTACTTC. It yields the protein CAWSVGGASYEQYF. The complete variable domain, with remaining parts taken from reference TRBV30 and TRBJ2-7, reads SQTIHQWPATLVQPVGSPLSLECTVEGTSNPNLYWYRQAAGRGLQLLFYSVGIGQISSEVPQNLSASRPQDRQFILSSKKLLLSDSGFYLCAWSVGGASYEQYFGPGTRLTVT.

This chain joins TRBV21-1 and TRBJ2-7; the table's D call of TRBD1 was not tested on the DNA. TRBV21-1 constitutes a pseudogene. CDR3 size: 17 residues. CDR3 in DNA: TGTGCCAGCAGCAATGTTCCGGGACACCTTACAGACGACGAGCAGTACTTC. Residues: CASSNVPGHLTDDEQYF.

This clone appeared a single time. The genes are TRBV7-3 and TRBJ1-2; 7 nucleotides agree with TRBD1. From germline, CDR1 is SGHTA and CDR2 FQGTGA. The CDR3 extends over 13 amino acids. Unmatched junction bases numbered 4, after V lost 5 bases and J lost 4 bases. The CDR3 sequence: CASSPQGGYGYTF. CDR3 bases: TGTGCCAGCAGCCCGCAGGGGGGCTATGGCTACACCTTC.

The CDR3: CASSPTGGVGEKLFF. As DNA, the CDR3 is TGTGCCAGCAGCCCCACAGGGGGCGTAGGGGAAAAACTGTTTTTT. The chain is built from TRBV7-2 and TRBJ1-4; 9 bases line up with TRBD1. Trimming at V came to 5 bases and at J to 8 bases, leaving 9 bases not matched to a gene. The CDR3 consists of 15 residues. Germline V gene data show CDR1 as SGHTA and CDR2 as FQGNSA.